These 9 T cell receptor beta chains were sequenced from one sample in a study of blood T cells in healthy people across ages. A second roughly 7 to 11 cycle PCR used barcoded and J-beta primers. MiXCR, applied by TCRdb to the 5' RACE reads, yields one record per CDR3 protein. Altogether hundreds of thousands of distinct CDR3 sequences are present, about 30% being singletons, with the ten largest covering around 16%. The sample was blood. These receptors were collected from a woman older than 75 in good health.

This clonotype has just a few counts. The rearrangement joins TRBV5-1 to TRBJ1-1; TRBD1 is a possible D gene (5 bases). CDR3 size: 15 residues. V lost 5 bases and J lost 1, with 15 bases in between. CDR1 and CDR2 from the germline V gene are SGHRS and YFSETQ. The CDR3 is CASSDLEGRNTEAFF. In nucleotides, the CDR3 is TGCGCCAGCAGTGACTTGGAGGGGCGGAACACTGAAGCTTTCTTT.

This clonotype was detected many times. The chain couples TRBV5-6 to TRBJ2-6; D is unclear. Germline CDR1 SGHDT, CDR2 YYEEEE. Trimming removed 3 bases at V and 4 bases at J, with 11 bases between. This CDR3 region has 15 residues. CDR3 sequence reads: CASSSQLPGANVLTF. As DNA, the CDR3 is TGTGCCAGCAGCTCGCAGTTACCCGGGGCCAACGTCCTGACTTTC.

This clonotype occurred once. The CDR3: CASSLFGVDQDTQYF. CDR3 DNA sequence: TGTGCCAGCAGCTTATTTGGGGTGGATCAAGATACGCAGTATTTT. This sequence joins TRBV7-9 and TRBJ2-3; no reliable D call. Per the germline V gene, CDR1 is SEHNR and CDR2 is FQNEAQ (reference sequence). The CDR3 runs to 15 residues. V was trimmed by 2 bases and J by 5 bases, leaving 14 bases between them.

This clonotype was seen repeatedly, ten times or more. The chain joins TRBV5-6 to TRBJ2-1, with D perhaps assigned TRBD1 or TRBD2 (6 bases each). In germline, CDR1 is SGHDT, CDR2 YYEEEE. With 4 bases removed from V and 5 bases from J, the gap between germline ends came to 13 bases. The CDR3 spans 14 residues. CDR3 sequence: CASSEGGQHNEQFF. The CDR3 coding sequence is TGTGCCAGCAGCGAGGGAGGACAGCACAATGAGCAGTTCTTC.

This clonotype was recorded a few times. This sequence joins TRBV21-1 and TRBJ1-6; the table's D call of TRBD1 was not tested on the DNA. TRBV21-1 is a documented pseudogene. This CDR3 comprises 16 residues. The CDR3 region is CASSWAPRSYNSPLHF. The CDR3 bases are TGTGCCAGCAGTTGGGCCCCCAGATCCTATAATTCACCCCTCCACTTT.

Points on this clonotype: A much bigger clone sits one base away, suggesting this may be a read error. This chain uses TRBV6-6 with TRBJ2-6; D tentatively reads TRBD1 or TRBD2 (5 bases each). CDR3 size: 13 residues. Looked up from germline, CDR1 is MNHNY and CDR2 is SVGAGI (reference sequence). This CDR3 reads CASSYAGTNVRTF. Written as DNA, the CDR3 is TGTGCCAGCAGTTACGCAGGGACCAACGTCCGGACTTTC.

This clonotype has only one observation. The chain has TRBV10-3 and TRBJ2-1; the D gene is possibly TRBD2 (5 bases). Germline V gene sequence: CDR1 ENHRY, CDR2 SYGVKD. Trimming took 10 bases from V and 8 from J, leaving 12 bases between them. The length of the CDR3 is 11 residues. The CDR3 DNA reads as TGTGCCACCAACGAGGGCTATGAGCAGTTCTTC. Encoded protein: CATNEGYEQFF.

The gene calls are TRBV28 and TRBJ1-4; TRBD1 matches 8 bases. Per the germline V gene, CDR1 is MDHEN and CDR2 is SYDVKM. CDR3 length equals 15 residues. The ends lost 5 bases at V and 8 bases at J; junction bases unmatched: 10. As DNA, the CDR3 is TGTGCCAGCAGTACGGTCGGGACAGGAGAGGAAAAACTGTTTTTT. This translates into CASSTVGTGEEKLFF.

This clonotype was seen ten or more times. DNA for the CDR3: TGCAGTGCTAGTCCCCTCGGACAGGGAGAAGGGCCCCAGCATTTT. Its protein is CSASPLGQGEGPQHF. V usage is TRBV20-1 and J usage is TRBJ1-5; 8 positions agree with TRBD1. The CDR3 consists of 15 residues. Germline loops: CDR1 DFQATT, CDR2 SNEGSKA (reference sequence). The V gene end was trimmed by 3 bases and the J gene end by 9 bases; junction bases not matched to a gene: 13.